The rows below give T cell receptor beta chains drawn from one sample of a study of cytomegalovirus exposure and HLA in healthy donors. TCRdb keeps only in-frame clones here, not all; method: immunoSEQ multiplex PCR. In the table there are fewer than 200,000 clones, more than 65% of which are singletons. The sequenced sample was PBMCs. All receptors come from a woman in her forties or fifties in good health and CMV-seronegative. The CDR3 runs from the conserved cysteine through the conserved F or W. The order of the fields is clone size, J gene, D gene, V gene, CDR3 DNA, CDR3 protein. A D gene is named only where the DNA matches it firmly. For some rows the clone size is stated as once, few or many, or as a class when expanded; others skip it.

size: few; J: TRBJ1-2; D: NA; V: TRBV6-1; DNA: TGTGCCAGCAGTGACCCGGGGGGGTACTATGGCTACACCTTC; CDR3: CASSDPGGYYGYTF
size: NA; J: TRBJ2-1; D: NA; V: TRBV19; DNA: TGTGCCAGTAGTATGAGTCCAGGAACCTACAATGAGCAGTTCTTC; CDR3: CASSMSPGTYNEQFF
size: NA; J: TRBJ1-5; D: NA; V: TRBV6-1; DNA: TGTGCCAGCAGGACCGAGAACAGGTGGGATCAGCCCCAGCATTTT; CDR3: CASRTENRWDQPQHF
size: NA; J: TRBJ2-6; D: NA; V: TRBV19; DNA: TGTGCCAGTAGTATTTCTCAGGGGTGGAGCAGGACCCTCTCTGGGGCCAACGTCCTGACTTTC; CDR3: CASSISQGWSRTLSGANVLTF
size: few; J: TRBJ2-3; D: TRBD2; V: TRBV5-1; DNA: TGCGCCAGCAGCCCACTAGCGGTCACTAGCACAGATACGCAGTATTTT; CDR3: CASSPLAVTSTDTQYF
size: NA; J: TRBJ1-2; D: NA; V: TRBV5-4; DNA: TGTGCCAGCAGCTTGTCGGGGGGGAATGGCTACACCTTC; CDR3: CASSLSGGNGYTF
size: NA; J: TRBJ2-5; D: TRBD2; V: TRBV7-9; DNA: TGTGCCAGTCAGGGGACTAGCGGGGGGGCAGGAGCGAAGACCCAGTACTTC; CDR3: CASQGTSGGAGAKTQYF
size: once; J: TRBJ2-2; D: TRBD1; V: TRBV19; DNA: TGTGCCAGTAGTAGACAGGGCCCTCCCGGGGAGCTGTTTTTT; CDR3: CASSRQGPPGELFF
size: NA; J: TRBJ2-1; D: NA; V: TRBV27; DNA: TGTGCCAGCAGTTTAGAGGGATACAATGAGCAGTTCTTC; CDR3: CASSLEGYNEQFF
size: NA; J: TRBJ1-6; D: NA; V: TRBV28; DNA: TGTGCCAGCAGTTTTCTAGGAGGCCTTAATTCACCCCTCCACTTT; CDR3: CASSFLGGLNSPLHF
size: NA; J: TRBJ1-5; D: NA; V: TRBV5-1; DNA: TGCGCCAGCAGCTTGGAAACAAATCAGCCCCAGCATTTT; CDR3: CASSLETNQPQHF
size: NA; J: TRBJ2-5; D: NA; V: TRBV5-1; DNA: TGCGCCAGCAGCTTGGGGATACAGGGTACACAAGAGACCCAGTACTTC; CDR3: CASSLGIQGTQETQYF
size: NA; J: TRBJ1-2; D: NA; V: TRBV7-2; DNA: TGTGCCAGCAGCTTATCCCCGGGAGGGGGATATGGCTACACCTTC; CDR3: CASSLSPGGGYGYTF
size: NA; J: TRBJ1-6; D: TRBD1; V: TRBV5-1; DNA: TGCGCCAGCAGCCTGGACAGGGGGAATTCACCCCTCCACTTT; CDR3: CASSLDRGNSPLHF
size: NA; J: TRBJ2-2; D: TRBD1; V: TRBV19; DNA: TGTGCCAGTAATGACAGGGGCCCCGGGGAGCTGTTTTTT; CDR3: CASNDRGPGELFF
size: NA; J: TRBJ2-7; D: NA; V: TRBV27; DNA: TGTGCCAGTAGCCCTAGCTTCTCTCCCTACGAGCAGTACTTC; CDR3: CASSPSFSPYEQYF
size: NA; J: TRBJ1-2; D: TRBD1; V: TRBV28; DNA: TGTGCCAGCAGTCCAGGGACAGGGCATGGCTACACCTTC; CDR3: CASSPGTGHGYTF
size: few; J: TRBJ2-1; D: NA; V: TRBV28; DNA: TGTGCCAGCAGTCTTGACCGGGTCCGTCACAATGAGCAGTTCTTC; CDR3: CASSLDRVRHNEQFF
size: NA; J: TRBJ2-2; D: TRBD1; V: TRBV7-9; DNA: TGTGCCAGCAGCTTGGGGACAGTCGGGGAGCTGTTTTTT; CDR3: CASSLGTVGELFF
size: NA; J: TRBJ2-3; D: NA; V: TRBV5-8; DNA: TGTGCCAGCAGCTTGGGAGTTGTTACAGATACGCAGTATTTT; CDR3: CASSLGVVTDTQYF
size: NA; J: TRBJ1-2; D: NA; V: TRBV11-2; DNA: TGTGCCAGCAGCTTAGGCTTAGACTTCTATGGCTACACCTTC; CDR3: CASSLGLDFYGYTF
size: NA; J: TRBJ2-7; D: TRBD1; V: TRBV10-3; DNA: TGTGCCATCCAATGGGGACAGGGCCTCTCCTACGAGCAGTACTTC; CDR3: CAIQWGQGLSYEQYF
size: NA; J: TRBJ2-2; D: TRBD1; V: TRBV7-9; DNA: TGTGCCAGCAGCCCCAGGGGGCTGACCGGGGAGCTGTTTTTT; CDR3: CASSPRGLTGELFF
size: few; J: TRBJ2-6; D: TRBD2; V: TRBV18; DNA: TGTGCCAGCTCTGCGGGAGGTAGGGGGACTGGGGCCAACGTCCTGACTTTC; CDR3: CASSAGGRGTGANVLTF
size: NA; J: TRBJ2-2; D: TRBD1; V: TRBV7-9; DNA: TGTGCCAGCAGCACCAGACAGGGCAGGGACACCGGGGAGCTGTTTTTT; CDR3: CASSTRQGRDTGELFF
size: NA; J: TRBJ2-7; D: NA; V: TRBV11-3; DNA: TGTGCCAGCAACTTAGGTCGCGGGACCTCCTACGAGCAGTACTTC; CDR3: CASNLGRGTSYEQYF
size: NA; J: TRBJ2-7; D: NA; V: TRBV6-5; DNA: TGTGCCAGCAGTTACAGCGACGAGCAGTACTTC; CDR3: CASSYSDEQYF
size: once; J: TRBJ2-2; D: NA; V: TRBV10-3; DNA: TGTGCCATCAGTGAGTCGAGGAGGAACACCGGGGAGCTGTTTTTT; CDR3: CAISESRRNTGELFF